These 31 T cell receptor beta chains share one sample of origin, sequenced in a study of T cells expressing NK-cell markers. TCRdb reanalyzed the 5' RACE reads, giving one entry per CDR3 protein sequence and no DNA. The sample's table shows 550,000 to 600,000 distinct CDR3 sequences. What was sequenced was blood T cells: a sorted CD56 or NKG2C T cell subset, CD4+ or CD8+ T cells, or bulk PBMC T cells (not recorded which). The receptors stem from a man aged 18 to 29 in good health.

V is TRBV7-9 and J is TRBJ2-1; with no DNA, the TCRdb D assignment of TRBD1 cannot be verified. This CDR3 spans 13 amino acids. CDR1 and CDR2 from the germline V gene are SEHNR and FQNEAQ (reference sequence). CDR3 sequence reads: CASSLGQSGEQFF.

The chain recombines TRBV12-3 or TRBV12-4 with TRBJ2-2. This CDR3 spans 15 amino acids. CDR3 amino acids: CASSPGGAYTGELFF.

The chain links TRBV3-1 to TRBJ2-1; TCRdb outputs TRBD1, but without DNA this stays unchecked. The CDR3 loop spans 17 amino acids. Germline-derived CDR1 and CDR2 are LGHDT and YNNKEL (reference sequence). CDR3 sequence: CASSQDSNPEGSNEQFF.

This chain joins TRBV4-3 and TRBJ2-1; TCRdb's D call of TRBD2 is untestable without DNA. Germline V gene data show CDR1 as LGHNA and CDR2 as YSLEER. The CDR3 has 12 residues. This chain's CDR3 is CASSRSGTEQFF.

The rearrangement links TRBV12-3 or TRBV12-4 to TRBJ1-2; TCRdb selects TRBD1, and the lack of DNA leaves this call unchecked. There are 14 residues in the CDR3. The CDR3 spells CASSPSLSLGGYTF.

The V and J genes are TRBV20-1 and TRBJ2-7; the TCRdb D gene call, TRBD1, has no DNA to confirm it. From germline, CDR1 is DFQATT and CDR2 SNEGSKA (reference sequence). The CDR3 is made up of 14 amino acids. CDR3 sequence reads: CSASGDTLTYEQYF.

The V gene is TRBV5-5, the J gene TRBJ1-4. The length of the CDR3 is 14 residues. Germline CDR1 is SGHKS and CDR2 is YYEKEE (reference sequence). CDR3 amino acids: CASSLIQGGEKLFF. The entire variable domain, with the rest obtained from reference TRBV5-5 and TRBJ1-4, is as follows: DAGVTQSPTHLIKTRGQQVTLRCSPISGHKSVSWYQQVLGQGPQFIFQYYEKEERGRGNFPDRFSARQFPNYSSELNVNALLLGDSALYLCASSLIQGGEKLFFGSGTQLSVL.

CDR3 loop: CASSYATEAFF. The chain combines TRBV5-6 with TRBJ1-1. The CDR3 loop spans 11 amino acids. Germline values: CDR1 SGHDT, CDR2 YYEEEE.

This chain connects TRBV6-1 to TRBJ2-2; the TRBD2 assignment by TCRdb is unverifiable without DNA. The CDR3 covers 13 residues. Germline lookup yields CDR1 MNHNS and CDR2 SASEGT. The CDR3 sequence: CASAGGVTGELFF.

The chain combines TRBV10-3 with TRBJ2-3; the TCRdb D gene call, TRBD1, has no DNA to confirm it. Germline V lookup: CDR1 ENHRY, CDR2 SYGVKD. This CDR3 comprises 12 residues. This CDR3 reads CAISGQGTTQYF.

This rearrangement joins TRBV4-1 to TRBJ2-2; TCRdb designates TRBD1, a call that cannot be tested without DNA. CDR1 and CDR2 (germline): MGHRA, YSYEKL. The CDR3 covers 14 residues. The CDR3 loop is CASSPSGFTGELFF.

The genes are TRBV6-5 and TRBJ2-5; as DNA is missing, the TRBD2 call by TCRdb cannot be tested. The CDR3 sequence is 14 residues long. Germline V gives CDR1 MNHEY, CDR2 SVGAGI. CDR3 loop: CASHTGAHQETQYF.

The CDR3 sequence is CSGKGAYRDTEAFF. The V and J genes are TRBV29-1 and TRBJ1-1; the TCRdb D gene call, TRBD1, has no DNA to confirm it. Germline CDR1 is SQVTM and CDR2 is ANQGSEA. This CDR3 has 14 amino acids.

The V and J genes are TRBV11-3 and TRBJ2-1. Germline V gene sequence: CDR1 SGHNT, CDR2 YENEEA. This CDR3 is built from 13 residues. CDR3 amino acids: CASSGSLGTAAFF.

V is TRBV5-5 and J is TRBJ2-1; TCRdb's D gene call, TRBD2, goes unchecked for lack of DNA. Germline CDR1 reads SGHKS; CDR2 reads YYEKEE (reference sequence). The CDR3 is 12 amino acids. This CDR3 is CASSRTSDEQFF.

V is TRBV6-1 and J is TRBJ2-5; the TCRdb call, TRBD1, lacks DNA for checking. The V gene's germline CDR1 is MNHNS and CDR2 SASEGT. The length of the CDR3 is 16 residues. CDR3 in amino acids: CASSAHPGPGVETQYF.

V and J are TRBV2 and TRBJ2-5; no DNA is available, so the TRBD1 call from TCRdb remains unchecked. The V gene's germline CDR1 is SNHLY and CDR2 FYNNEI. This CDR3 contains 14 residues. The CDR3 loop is CASQGQGQWETQYF.

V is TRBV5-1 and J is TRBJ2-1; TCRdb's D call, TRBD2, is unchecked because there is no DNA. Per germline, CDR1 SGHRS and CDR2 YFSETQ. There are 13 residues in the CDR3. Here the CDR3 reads CASSWTRLDEQFF. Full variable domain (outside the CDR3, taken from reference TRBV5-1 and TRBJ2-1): KAGVTQTPRYLIKTRGQQVTLSCSPISGHRSVSWYQQTPGQGLQFLFEYFSETQRNKGNFPGRFSGRQFSNSRSEMNVSTLELGDSALYLCASSWTRLDEQFFGPGTRLTVL.

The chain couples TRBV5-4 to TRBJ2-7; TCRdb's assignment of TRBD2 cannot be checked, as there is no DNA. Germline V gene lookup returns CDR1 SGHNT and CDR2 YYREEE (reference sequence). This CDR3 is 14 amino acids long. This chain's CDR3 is CASSHRLAPEEQYF.

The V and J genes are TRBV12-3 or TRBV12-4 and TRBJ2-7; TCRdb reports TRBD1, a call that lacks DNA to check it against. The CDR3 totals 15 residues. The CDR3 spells CASSEGTGPSYEQYF.

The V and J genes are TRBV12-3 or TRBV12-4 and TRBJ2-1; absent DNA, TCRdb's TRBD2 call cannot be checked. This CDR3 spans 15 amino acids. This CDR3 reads CASSLMTSGYNEQFF.

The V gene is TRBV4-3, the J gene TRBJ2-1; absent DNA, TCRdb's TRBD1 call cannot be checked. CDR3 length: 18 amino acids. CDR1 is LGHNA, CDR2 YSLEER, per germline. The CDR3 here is CASSPQWFGAGAYNEQFF.

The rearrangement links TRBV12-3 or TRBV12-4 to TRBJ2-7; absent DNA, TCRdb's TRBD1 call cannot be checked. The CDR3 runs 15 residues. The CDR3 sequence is CASSLARTGIYEQYF.

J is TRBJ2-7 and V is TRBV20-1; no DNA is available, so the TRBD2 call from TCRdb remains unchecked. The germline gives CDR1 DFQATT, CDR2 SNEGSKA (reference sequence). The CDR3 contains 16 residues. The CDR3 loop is CSAYGPSGRAAGEQYF.

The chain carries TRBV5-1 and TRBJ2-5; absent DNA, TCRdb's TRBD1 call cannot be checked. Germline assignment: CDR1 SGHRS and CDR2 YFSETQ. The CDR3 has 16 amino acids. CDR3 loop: CASSFRGQGGQETQYF.

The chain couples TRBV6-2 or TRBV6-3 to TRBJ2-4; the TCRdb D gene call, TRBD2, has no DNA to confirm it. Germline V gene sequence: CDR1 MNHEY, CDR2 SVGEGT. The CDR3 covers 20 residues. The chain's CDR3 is CASRRFAGLAGGGVQNIQYF.

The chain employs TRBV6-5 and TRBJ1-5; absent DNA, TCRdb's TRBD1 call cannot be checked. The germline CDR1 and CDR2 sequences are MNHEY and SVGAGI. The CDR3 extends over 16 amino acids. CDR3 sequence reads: CASSYPDRGGFQPQHF.

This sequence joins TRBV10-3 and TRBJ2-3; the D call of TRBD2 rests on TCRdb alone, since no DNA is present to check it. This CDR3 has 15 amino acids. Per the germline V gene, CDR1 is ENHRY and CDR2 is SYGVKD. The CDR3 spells CAISPIAGGPGTQYF.

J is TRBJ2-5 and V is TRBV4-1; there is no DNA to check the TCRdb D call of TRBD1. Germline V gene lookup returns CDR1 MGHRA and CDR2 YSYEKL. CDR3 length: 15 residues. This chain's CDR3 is CASSQTWDRGKTQYF.

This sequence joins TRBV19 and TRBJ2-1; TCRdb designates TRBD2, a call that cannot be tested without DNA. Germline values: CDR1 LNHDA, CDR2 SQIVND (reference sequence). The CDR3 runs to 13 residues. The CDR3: CASSIRRVHEQFF. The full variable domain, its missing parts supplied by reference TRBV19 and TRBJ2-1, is DGGITQSPKYLFRKEGQNVTLSCEQNLNHDAMYWYRQDPGQGLRLIYYSQIVNDFQKGDIAEGYSVSREKKESFPLTVTSAQKNPTAFYLCASSIRRVHEQFFGPGTRLTVL.

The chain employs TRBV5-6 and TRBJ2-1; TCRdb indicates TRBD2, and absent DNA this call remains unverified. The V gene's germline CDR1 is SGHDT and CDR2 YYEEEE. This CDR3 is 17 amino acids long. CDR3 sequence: CASSRRGLASTYNEQFF. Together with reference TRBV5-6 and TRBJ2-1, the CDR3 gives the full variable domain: DAGVTQSPTHLIKTRGQQVTLRCSPKSGHDTVSWYQQALGQGPQFIFQYYEEEERQRGNFPDRFSGHQFPNYSSELNVNALLLGDSALYLCASSRRGLASTYNEQFFGPGTRLTVL.